This T cell receptor (beta chain) appears in the sequencing data of a study of control samples from healthy donors and cancer patients. Looked up from germline, CDR1 is MDHEN and CDR2 is SYDVKM. This CDR3 comprises 15 residues. Trimming stripped 0 bases from V and 1 base from J, with 9 bases between. Sequencing used immunoSEQ multiplex PCR; TCRdb keeps in-frame clones, though not all of them. The table has 130,000 or so clones, about 90% seen once. Specimen: PBMCs. The sequence was obtained from a man over 45 with head and neck cancer. The V gene is TRBV28, the J gene TRBJ2-5, with a weak D call TRBD2 (6 bases). CDR3 amino acids: CASSLWRGFQETQYF. The CDR3 DNA follows: TGTGCCAGCAGTTTATGGCGGGGTTTCCAAGAGACCCAGTACTTC. The full variable domain, rest sourced from reference TRBV28 and TRBJ2-5, is DVKVTQSSRYLVKRTGEKVFLECVQDMDHENMFWYRQDPGLGLRLIYFSYDVKMKEKGDIPEGYSVSREKKERFSLILESASTNQTSMYLCASSLWRGFQETQYFGPGTRLLVL.